This is a list of T cell receptor beta chains from one sample in a study of OX40 agonist ivuxolimab in advanced cancers. Some clones are missing from TCRdb's copy, which holds only in-frame ones; the method was immunoSEQ multiplex PCR. The sample contains 60,000 or so clones, almost 95% of which appear only once. The sample here was CD4+ or CD8+ T cells sorted from blood, taken in a trial of the OX40 agonist ivuxolimab. The receptors stem from an adult with an advanced solid tumor such as melanoma, head and neck, liver or kidney cancer. CDR3s include the opening cysteine and the closing phenylalanine or tryptophan. A D gene is named only where the DNA matches it firmly. Clone size is shown for a subset of rows, as once, few, many or a class of expanded clone.

J,size,V,D,CDR3,DNA
TRBJ2-3,-,TRBV7-2,TRBD1,CASSLAGGAVDTQYF,TGTGCCAGCAGCTTAGCAGGGGGCGCGGTAGATACGCAGTATTTT
TRBJ1-5,-,TRBV29-1,-,CSVEQGSNQPQHF,TGCAGCGTTGAACAGGGGTCCAATCAGCCCCAGCATTTT
TRBJ2-7,-,TRBV9,-,CASSVGGSPYEQYF,TGTGCCAGCAGCGTAGGGGGTAGTCCATACGAGCAGTACTTC
TRBJ2-7,-,TRBV27,TRBD1,CASSLGGRGYEQYF,TGTGCCAGCAGTTTAGGAGGCAGGGGGTACGAGCAGTACTTC
TRBJ2-7,-,TRBV7-9,-,CASSLVGSSYEQYF,TGTGCCAGCAGCTTAGTAGGAAGCTCCTACGAGCAGTACTTC
TRBJ2-7,once,TRBV13,-,CASSESSYEQYF,TGTGCCAGCAGCGAGAGCTCCTACGAGCAGTACTTC
TRBJ2-7,few,TRBV7-9,TRBD1,CASSDPGTELYEQYF,TGTGCCAGCAGCGACCCCGGGACAGAACTATACGAGCAGTACTTC
TRBJ2-7,-,TRBV7-6,TRBD2,CASSNPTSGGPPTHEQYF,TGTGCCAGCAGCAATCCGACTAGCGGGGGGCCTCCTACCCACGAGCAGTACTTC
TRBJ1-5,-,TRBV6-1,-,CASSDGHRGYSNQPQHF,TGTGCCAGCAGTGACGGCCACCGAGGATATAGCAATCAGCCCCAGCATTTT
TRBJ2-2,-,TRBV28,-,CASSGGLLNTPPNTGELFF,TGTGCCAGCAGTGGGGGACTTCTGAATACTCCCCCGAACACCGGGGAGCTGTTTTTT
TRBJ2-5,-,TRBV6-1,-,CASSEDIYQETQYF,TGTGCCAGCAGTGAGGACATTTACCAAGAGACCCAGTACTTC
TRBJ2-7,-,TRBV9,TRBD1,CASSVTGTGDYEQYF,TGTGCCAGCAGCGTTACCGGGACAGGGGACTACGAGCAGTACTTC
TRBJ2-7,-,TRBV7-6,-,CASSLAGGAYSYEQYF,TGTGCCAGCAGCTTAGCAGGGGGGGCATATTCCTACGAGCAGTACTTC
TRBJ1-5,few,TRBV7-2,-,CASSLTGSDQPQHF,TGTGCCAGCAGCTTGACTGGCTCGGATCAGCCCCAGCATTTT
TRBJ2-3,-,TRBV5-8,-,CASSFGSTDTQYF,TGTGCCAGCAGCTTTGGGAGCACAGATACGCAGTATTTT
TRBJ1-5,-,TRBV4-1,-,CASSQGLSIGQPQHF,TGCGCCAGCAGCCAAGGTTTAAGTATTGGACAGCCCCAGCATTTT
TRBJ2-1,once,TRBV2,TRBD2,CASSVPLAVPSYNEQFF,TGTGCCAGCAGTGTACCACTAGCGGTCCCTTCTTACAATGAGCAGTTCTTC
TRBJ2-2,-,TRBV9,-,CASSVDGGWGGELFF,TGTGCCAGCAGCGTAGACGGGGGCTGGGGCGGGGAGCTGTTTTTT
TRBJ1-1,-,TRBV29-1,-,CSVEVRRYRLTEVTEAFF,TGCAGCGTTGAAGTCCGACGATACCGATTGACGGAGGTTACTGAAGCTTTCTTT
TRBJ1-1,-,TRBV4-1,TRBD1,CASSVQGDTEAFF,TGCGCCAGCTCGGTACAGGGGGACACTGAAGCTTTCTTT
TRBJ2-1,-,TRBV9,TRBD2,CASSFGLAGLDEQFF,TGTGCCAGCAGTTTTGGACTAGCGGGATTGGATGAGCAGTTCTTC
TRBJ2-7,-,TRBV11-2,-,CASSLSGGWYEQYF,TGTGCCAGCAGCTTAAGCGGAGGTTGGTACGAGCAGTACTTC
TRBJ2-7,-,TRBV27,TRBD1,CASSPRGTGTYEQYF,TGTGCCAGCAGCCCCAGGGGGACGGGAACCTACGAGCAGTACTTC
TRBJ1-1,-,TRBV6-6,-,CASSYSAGTQEAFF,TGTGCCAGCAGTTACTCAGCCGGGACACAGGAAGCTTTCTTT
TRBJ2-6,-,TRBV4-1,-,CASGEDSGANVLTF,TGCGCCAGCGGGGAGGACTCTGGGGCCAACGTCCTGACTTTC
TRBJ1-1,-,TRBV5-4,-,CASSLAGSPTEAFF,TGTGCCAGCAGCTTGGCCGGCAGTCCCACTGAAGCTTTCTTT
TRBJ2-7,-,TRBV7-9,-,CASSLEAAIDEQYF,TGTGCCAGCAGCTTAGAGGCAGCTATCGACGAGCAGTACTTC
TRBJ1-1,-,TRBV7-9,-,CASSLPYRNQLPNTEAFF,TGTGCCAGCAGCTTACCGTACAGGAATCAGCTACCGAACACTGAAGCTTTCTTT
TRBJ2-3,-,TRBV7-3,-,CASSYLTGRTDTQYF,TGTGCCAGCAGTTATTTAACGGGGCGCACAGATACGCAGTATTTT
TRBJ1-5,-,TRBV9,-,CASSAGDQPQHF,TGTGCCAGCAGCGCCGGAGATCAGCCCCAGCATTTT
TRBJ2-1,-,TRBV11-2,-,CASSLGRLASYNEQFF,TGTGCCAGCAGCTTAGGGAGGCTAGCTAGCTACAATGAGCAGTTCTTC
TRBJ1-3,few,TRBV4-3,-,CASSQALGSGNTIYF,TGCGCCAGCAGCCAAGCCCTAGGATCTGGAAACACCATATATTTT
TRBJ2-7,-,TRBV27,-,CASSFVGRGYEQYF,TGTGCCAGCAGTTTTGTCGGACGGGGCTACGAGCAGTACTTC
TRBJ2-3,-,TRBV5-4,-,CASSWGSAAVGTDTQYF,TGTGCCAGCAGCTGGGGTTCCGCGGCGGTAGGCACAGATACGCAGTATTTT
TRBJ1-2,-,TRBV12-5,TRBD1,CASGPPPDRGYGYTF,TGTGCTAGTGGTCCCCCGCCGGACAGGGGCTATGGCTACACCTTC
TRBJ1-1,-,TRBV5-6,-,CASSPGETNTEAFF,TGTGCCAGCAGCCCAGGGGAAACGAACACTGAAGCTTTCTTT
TRBJ2-7,-,TRBV15,-,CATSRGTAVGPIEQYF,TGTGCCACCAGCAGAGGGACTGCAGTTGGGCCCATCGAGCAGTACTTC
TRBJ2-7,-,TRBV9,-,CASSAGPSDYEQYF,TGTGCCAGCAGCGCAGGTCCTAGCGACTACGAGCAGTACTTC
TRBJ1-1,-,TRBV6-1,TRBD1,CAIVTGANTEAFF,TGTGCCATCGTAACAGGGGCGAACACTGAAGCTTTCTTT
TRBJ2-1,-,TRBV9,TRBD2,CASSVDGGGGFEQFF,TGTGCCAGCAGCGTCGACGGAGGCGGGGGGTTTGAGCAGTTCTTC
TRBJ2-4,-,TRBV6-6,-,CASSPRQDAKNIQYF,TGTGCCAGCAGCCCGAGACAGGATGCCAAAAACATTCAGTACTTC
TRBJ1-1,-,TRBV2,-,CASSSQKNTEAFF,TGTGCCAGCAGCAGCCAGAAGAACACTGAAGCTTTCTTT
TRBJ1-1,-,TRBV20-1,-,CSASKASEAFF,TGCAGTGCTAGTAAGGCCAGTGAAGCTTTCTTT
TRBJ2-7,-,TRBV5-4,-,CASSLDVAVYEQYF,TGTGCCAGCAGCTTGGATGTGGCCGTCTACGAGCAGTACTTC
TRBJ2-5,-,TRBV7-2,TRBD2,CASSSLTSGGPRETQYF,TGTGCCAGCAGCTCCCTGACTAGCGGGGGGCCCCGGGAGACCCAGTACTTC
TRBJ1-5,-,TRBV13,-,CASSLGPGESSNQPQHF,TGTGCCAGCAGCTTAGGCCCCGGGGAAAGTAGCAATCAGCCCCAGCATTTT
TRBJ2-4,-,TRBV19,-,CASSIVAGNIQYF,TGTGCCAGTAGTATAGTGGCGGGAAACATTCAGTACTTC
TRBJ2-1,-,TRBV9,-,CASSVGDEQFF,TGTGCCAGCAGCGTAGGTGATGAGCAGTTCTTC
TRBJ1-1,-,TRBV14,-,CASSPTGSTEAFF,TGTGCCAGCAGCCCGACCGGGAGCACCGAAGCTTTCTTT
TRBJ2-7,-,TRBV10-3,TRBD2,CAISELGGFGLSSYEQYF,TGTGCCATCAGTGAGTTGGGGGGGTTCGGTCTTAGCTCCTACGAGCAGTACTTC